These 29 T cell receptor beta chains share one sample of origin, sequenced in a study of blood T cell repertoires in COVID-19. Some clones are missing from TCRdb's copy, which holds only in-frame ones; the method was immunoSEQ multiplex PCR. The sample has about 89,000 clones; 75% to 90% are singletons. Source material: peripheral blood. The receptors derive from an elderly woman with acute or convalescent COVID-19.

V is TRBV30 and J is TRBJ2-1; 8 bases are a match to TRBD1. Germline V gene lookup returns CDR1 GTSNPN and CDR2 SVGIG (reference sequence). J lost 7 bases, V lost 2 bases, and 7 bases had no gene match. This CDR3 contains 14 residues. The CDR3 reads CAWSPGGAYNEQFF. The CDR3, as DNA: TGTGCCTGGAGTCCAGGGGGCGCTTATAATGAGCAGTTCTTC.

V usage is TRBV27 and J usage is TRBJ2-7, with 8 bases matching TRBD1. After removal of 10 bases from V and 2 bases from J, the junction contained 7 bases not matched to a gene. The germline V gene has CDR1 MNHEY and CDR2 SMNVEV (reference sequence). The CDR3 has 13 amino acids. The CDR3 reads CATQRQGTYEQYF. The CDR3 bases are TGTGCCACACAACGACAGGGGACCTACGAGCAGTACTTC.

V is TRBV2 and J is TRBJ2-3; D perhaps matches TRBD1 (6 bases). Trimming cost V 4 bases and J 4 bases, with 12 bases left between them. CDR3 length equals 14 residues. Germline CDR1 reads SNHLY; CDR2 reads FYNNEI. In DNA, the CDR3 is TGTGCCAGCAGTGGTGGCAGGGGCGCAGATACGCAGTATTTT. Residues: CASSGGRGADTQYF.

This chain uses TRBV5-5 with TRBJ1-1; the match to TRBD1 covers 11 bases. The V and J ends lost 4 bases and 3 bases, in that order; junction bases with no gene match: 14. This CDR3 is 18 amino acids long. Germline V gives CDR1 SGHKS, CDR2 YYEKEE (reference sequence). The CDR3 region has the DNA TGTGCCAGCAGCCTCGCTCGGACAGGGGGCGTCTGGGACACTGAAGCTTTCTTT. Residues: CASSLARTGGVWDTEAFF. Variable domain in full (rest from reference TRBV5-5 and TRBJ1-1): DAGVTQSPTHLIKTRGQQVTLRCSPISGHKSVSWYQQVLGQGPQFIFQYYEKEERGRGNFPDRFSARQFPNYSSELNVNALLLGDSALYLCASSLARTGGVWDTEAFFGQGTRLTVV.

The chain joins TRBV7-8 to TRBJ2-1, with a weak D call TRBD2 (6 bases). The CDR3 runs to 15 residues. Germline values: CDR1 SGHVS, CDR2 FQNEAQ. With 3 bases removed from V and 4 bases from J, the gap between germline ends came to 13 bases. CDR3 in amino acids: CASSFFGSQYNEQFF. Written as DNA, the CDR3 is TGTGCCAGCAGCTTCTTCGGGAGTCAGTACAATGAGCAGTTCTTC. Combining the CDR3 with reference TRBV7-8 and TRBJ2-1 gives the whole variable domain GAGVSQSPRYKVAKRGQDVALRCDPISGHVSLFWYQQALGQGPEFLTYFQNEAQLDKSGLPSDRFFAERPEGSVSTLKIQRTQQEDSAVYLCASSFFGSQYNEQFFGPGTRLTVL.

V gene TRBV27 combines with J gene TRBJ1-2; unclear D gene. Germline lookup yields CDR1 MNHEY and CDR2 SMNVEV (reference sequence). The CDR3 sequence is 18 residues long. Trimming took 0 bases from V and 0 from J, leaving 17 bases between them. The CDR3 nucleotides are TGTGCCAGCAGTTTATCGATTTTCAGCGATGGTACTAACTATGGCTACACCTTC. This translates into CASSLSIFSDGTNYGYTF.

The genes are TRBV2 and TRBJ1-5; D remains unclear. The germline V and J ends were trimmed by 6 bases and 6 bases, with 18 bases remaining between them. CDR3 length equals 15 residues. From germline, CDR1 is SNHLY and CDR2 FYNNEI. CDR3 in amino acids: CASRGRSGVGQPQHF. DNA of the CDR3: TGTGCCAGCAGAGGACGCAGCGGGGTGGGTCAGCCCCAGCATTTT. Complete variable domain (other parts from reference TRBV2 and TRBJ1-5): EPEVTQTPSHQVTQMGQEVILRCVPISNHLYFYWYRQILGQKVEFLVSFYNNEISEKSEIFDDQFSVERPDGSNFTLKIRSTKLEDSAMYFCASRGRSGVGQPQHFGDGTRLSIL.

This clone showed up just a few times. The chain joins TRBV24-1 to TRBJ2-2; 7 nucleotides match TRBD1. V gave up 2 bases and J gave up 4 bases; unmatched junction bases: 3. Germline V gives CDR1 KGHDR, CDR2 SFDVKD. This CDR3 is 15 amino acids long. For the CDR3, the DNA is TGTGCCACCAGTGATTCGGGACAGAGCACCGGGGAGCTGTTTTTT. Residues: CATSDSGQSTGELFF.

This chain uses TRBV18 with TRBJ1-1, with TRBD1 matching 7 bases. Unmatched junction bases numbered 3, after V lost 2 bases and J lost 3 bases. Germline loops: CDR1 KGHSH, CDR2 LQKENI. This CDR3 comprises 14 residues. The CDR3 nucleotides are TGTGCCAGCTCACCAACAGGGGCGGACACTGAAGCTTTCTTT. As protein: CASSPTGADTEAFF.

The chain couples TRBV5-1 to TRBJ1-2; 7 bases are a match to TRBD1. The V segment lost 6 bases and the J segment 6 bases; nucleotides outside the gene matches: 11. CDR3 length equals 14 residues. Germline assignment: CDR1 SGHRS and CDR2 YFSETQ. The CDR3 coding sequence is TGCGCCAGCAACCGGGACAGCTCTCTGGATGGCTACACCTTC. Its protein product is CASNRDSSLDGYTF.

The chain uses TRBV5-1 and TRBJ1-5; tentative D call: TRBD1 (6 bases). The CDR3 length is 15 residues. V was pared by 0 bases and J by 6 bases, with 13 bases between. The germline CDR1 and CDR2 sequences are SGHRS and YFSETQ. The DNA for the CDR3 is TGCGCCAGCAGCTTGGGAACAGGGTCGGTTCAGCCCCAGCATTTT. Protein: CASSLGTGSVQPQHF.

The CDR3 is CASRLAAREISSYNEQFF. The CDR3 nucleotides are TGTGCAAGTCGCTTAGCAGCCCGGGAGATCTCCTCCTACAATGAGCAGTTCTTC. V gene TRBV12-2 combines with J gene TRBJ2-1; the DNA was not compared with TRBD2, the D call given in the table. TRBV12-2 is marked as a pseudogene. The CDR3 sequence is 18 residues long.

CDR3 in amino acids: CATSRERLAYEQYF. DNA of the CDR3: TGTGCCACCAGCAGAGAAAGACTAGCTTACGAGCAGTACTTC. The chain couples TRBV15 to TRBJ2-7; 7 bases align to TRBD2. J gave up 4 bases and V 0 bases, and 3 bases lay outside the gene matches. The CDR3 runs 14 residues. Germline CDR1 LNHNV, CDR2 YYDKDF (reference sequence).

The chain links TRBV7-6 to TRBJ2-7; TRBD1 is a possible D gene (6 bases). The CDR3 spans 13 residues. Per germline, CDR1 SGHVS and CDR2 FNYEAQ. V was shortened by 5 bases and J by 2 bases, with 10 bases between the two germline ends. CDR3 DNA sequence: TGTGCCAGCAGCAAACAGGGAACCTACGAGCAGTACTTC. Translation: CASSKQGTYEQYF.

This chain uses TRBV27 with TRBJ2-5, with D tentatively TRBD1 (5 bases). This CDR3 has 13 amino acids. Trimming stripped 6 bases from V and 5 bases from J, with 13 bases between. The germline gives CDR1 MNHEY, CDR2 SMNVEV (reference sequence). The CDR3 bases are TGTGCCAGCAGACGTAGGGGCGCGGAGACCCAGTACTTC. This translates into CASRRRGAETQYF.

The chain carries TRBV5-1 and TRBJ1-2; D is ambiguous. The germline V gene has CDR1 SGHRS and CDR2 YFSETQ. This CDR3 is built from 14 residues. The V gene lost 0 bases and the J gene lost 4 bases, with 10 bases spanning the gap. The CDR3, as DNA: TGCGCCAGCAGCTTGGAAGCCGAAAGCTATGGCTACACCTTC. Its protein is CASSLEAESYGYTF.

This sequence joins TRBV9 and TRBJ2-3; 10 nucleotides match TRBD2. The CDR3 has 17 residues. After removal of 3 bases from V and 7 bases from J, the junction contained 14 bases not matched to a gene. Per the germline V gene, CDR1 is SGDLS and CDR2 is YYNGEE. CDR3 coding DNA: TGTGCCAGCAGCGCACAATCCCCACTAGCGGGACTACATACGCAGTATTTT. Translation gives CASSAQSPLAGLHTQYF. Drawing the rest from reference TRBV9 and TRBJ2-3, the complete variable domain is DSGVTQTPKHLITATGQRVTLRCSPRSGDLSVYWYQQSLDQGLQFLIQYYNGEERAKGNILERFSAQQFPDLHSELNLSSLELGDSALYFCASSAQSPLAGLHTQYFGPGTRLTVL.

V and J are TRBV6-1 and TRBJ2-7, with 11 bases identical to TRBD2. This CDR3 is built from 16 residues. V dropped 4 bases and J dropped 6; count of bases not matched to a gene: 11. Germline CDR1 reads MNHNS; CDR2 reads SASEGT. CDR3: CASSGLSGREVGEQYF. CDR3 DNA: TGTGCCAGCAGTGGACTTAGCGGGAGGGAAGTGGGCGAGCAGTACTTC.

V is TRBV5-1 and J is TRBJ1-4; TRBD1 might be the D (6 bases). Trimming took 4 bases from V and 8 from J, leaving 15 bases between them. The CDR3 spans 14 residues. CDR1 is SGHRS, CDR2 YFSETQ, per germline. The CDR3 DNA is TGCGCCAGCAGCAGTCAGGGGCGCGGGGAAAAACTGTTTTTT. Translated, it gives CASSSQGRGEKLFF.

The chain combines TRBV30 with TRBJ2-2; tentatively, D is TRBD2 (6 bases). Trimming shortened V by 6 bases and J by 5 bases, and 19 bases separated the two germline ends. Germline V CDR1 and CDR2: GTSNPN, SVGIG (reference sequence). The length of the CDR3 is 15 residues. The CDR3 region has the DNA TGTGCCTGCCCCCTTGGGGGAGGAGGTACCGGGGAGCTGTTTTTT. The encoded protein is CACPLGGGGTGELFF.

This clone was detected only a few times. CDR3 coding DNA: TGTGCCTGGATCAGGTACCGAAACACCATATATTTT. Translating gives CAWIRYRNTIYF. The V gene is TRBV30, the J gene TRBJ1-3; no reliable D call. Germline assignment: CDR1 GTSNPN and CDR2 SVGIG (reference sequence). CDR3 length: 12 amino acids. The V end was cut by 4 bases, the J end by 5 bases, with 9 bases between.

The genes are TRBV12-5 and TRBJ2-7, with 7 nucleotides matching TRBD1. Germline assignment: CDR1 LGHNT and CDR2 FRNRAP. With 4 bases clipped from V and 2 bases from J, the junction kept 5 bases outside the gene matches. This CDR3 is built from 14 residues. The CDR3 DNA is TGTGCTAGTGGTTCGGAGACAGGGACCTACGAGCAGTACTTC. This sequence encodes CASGSETGTYEQYF. Full variable domain (missing parts from reference TRBV12-5 and TRBJ2-7): DARVTQTPRHKVTEMGQEVTMRCQPILGHNTVFWYRQTMMQGLELLAYFRNRAPLDDSGMPKDRFSAEMPDATLATLKIQPSEPRDSAVYFCASGSETGTYEQYFGPGTRLTVT.

This clone appeared a single time. V gene TRBV3-1 (or the pseudogene TRBV3-2) combines with J gene TRBJ2-7, with a possible D match to TRBD2 (5 bases). The CDR3 consists of 15 residues. The V gene lost 4 bases and the J gene lost 0 bases, with 13 bases spanning the gap. In germline, CDR1 is LGHDT, CDR2 YNNKEL (reference sequence). DNA of the CDR3: TGTGCCAGCAGCCTATCCCCCCGGGGCTCCTACGAGCAGTACTTC. Translated: CASSLSPRGSYEQYF.

This chain uses TRBV13 with TRBJ2-1, with 11 positions matching TRBD2. The CDR3 is 16 residues long. CDR1 and CDR2 (germline): PRHDT, FYEKMQ (reference sequence). The V and J ends lost 10 bases and 7 bases, in that order; junction bases with no gene match: 15. The CDR3: CATLSGDWTSGNEQFF. CDR3 nucleotide sequence: TGTGCCACCCTCTCAGGGGACTGGACTAGCGGGAATGAGCAGTTCTTC.

The chain carries TRBV3-1 (or the pseudogene TRBV3-2) and TRBJ2-5; D ambiguous. The CDR3 loop spans 16 amino acids. Per the germline V gene, CDR1 is LGHDT and CDR2 is YNNKEL (reference sequence). Trimming took 3 bases from V and 5 from J, leaving 19 bases between them. The CDR3 DNA reads as TGTGCCAGCAGCCACGCCTACTTGGGTTCGGAGGAGACCCAGTACTTC. Protein sequence: CASSHAYLGSEETQYF.

The chain joins TRBV5-4 to TRBJ2-3; a weak D match, TRBD1 (5 bases). Germline V gene sequence: CDR1 SGHNT, CDR2 YYREEE (reference sequence). With 0 bases removed from V and 7 bases from J, the gap between germline ends came to 15 bases. The CDR3 runs 15 residues. The DNA of the CDR3 is TGTGCCAGCAGCTTGGTAGGGGAAGGTGGGAATACGCAGTATTTT. Amino acid sequence: CASSLVGEGGNTQYF. Full variable domain (missing parts from reference TRBV5-4 and TRBJ2-3): ETGVTQSPTHLIKTRGQQVTLRCSSQSGHNTVSWYQQALGQGPQFIFQYYREEENGRGNFPPRFSGLQFPNYSSELNVNALELDDSALYLCASSLVGEGGNTQYFGPGTRLTVL.

The genes are TRBV9 and TRBJ2-3, with 14 bases that match TRBD2. The germline gives CDR1 SGDLS, CDR2 YYNGEE. V gave up 2 bases and J gave up 8 bases; unmatched junction bases: 13. CDR3 length equals 18 residues. The CDR3 DNA reads TGTGCCAGCAGCGTCACGTCGGGACTAGCGGGAGCATTCGGTACGCAGTATTTT. Residues: CASSVTSGLAGAFGTQYF.

This chain joins TRBV5-4 and TRBJ2-1; 9 bases are shared with TRBD1. Germline CDR1 and CDR2: SGHNT and YYREEE (reference sequence). The length of the CDR3 is 15 residues. Germline trimming cut 3 bases from V and 6 bases from J; bases unmatched to any gene: 7. The CDR3 nucleotides read TGTGCCAGCAGCTCCCTTGTACAGGGGGCCAATGAGCAGTTCTTC. Protein product: CASSSLVQGANEQFF.

The CDR3 is CASRLTLNTEAFF. The CDR3 DNA follows: TGTGCCAGCAGACTGACTCTGAACACTGAAGCTTTCTTT. The chain has TRBV6-5 and TRBJ1-1, with D unclear. With 6 bases removed from V and 0 bases from J, the gap between germline ends came to 8 bases. Germline V lookup: CDR1 MNHEY, CDR2 SVGAGI. The CDR3 consists of 13 residues.